The 8 T cell receptor beta chains in this list originate from one sample, sequenced in a study of T cell responses to AZD1222 COVID-19 vaccine. Generated by immunoSEQ multiplex PCR, the TCRdb table keeps only in-frame clones and is missing some. The sample includes tens of thousands of clones, approximately 83% of them seen just once. Source: peripheral blood, taken 28 days after the second AZD1222 dose. These receptor sequences come from an adult who received the AZD1222 COVID-19 vaccine.

The chain combines TRBV9 with TRBJ2-2, with 13 bases that match TRBD2. The CDR3 loop spans 19 amino acids. Germline V CDR1 and CDR2: SGDLS, YYNGEE. V lost 0 bases to trimming and J lost 1 base; unmatched junction nucleotides: 6. The CDR3 nucleotides are TGTGCCAGCAGCGTAGCTACTAGGACTAGCGGGAGGAACACCGGGGAGCTGTTTTTT. Protein sequence: CASSVATRTSGRNTGELFF.

This clone has only a few counts. The chain links TRBV7-8 to TRBJ2-5; no firm D call. V gave up 5 bases and J gave up 5 bases, with 15 bases separating them. CDR1 is SGHVS, CDR2 FQNEAQ, per germline. The CDR3 loop spans 14 amino acids. The CDR3: CASSPGRLGETQYF. The CDR3 nucleotides read TGTGCCAGCAGCCCAGGACGGTTGGGGGAGACCCAGTACTTC.

This chain links TRBV5-6 with TRBJ2-1; 12 nucleotides match TRBD1. The CDR3 loop spans 18 amino acids. Trimming at V came to 3 bases and at J to 9 bases, leaving 16 bases not matched to a gene. Germline V CDR1 and CDR2: SGHDT, YYEEEE. In DNA, the CDR3 is TGTGCCAGCAGCTCAAGGGACAGGGGGCTAGCGGGAGCATCTGAGCAGTTCTTC. Translation gives CASSSRDRGLAGASEQFF.

V is TRBV7-6 and J is TRBJ2-3; 8 nucleotides align to TRBD2. The V and J ends lost 4 bases and 5 bases, in that order; junction bases with no gene match: 8. Germline lookup yields CDR1 SGHVS and CDR2 FNYEAQ. The CDR3 runs 15 residues. The CDR3 bases are TGTGCCAGCAGCTCGTCGGGGGGGCTGGGAGATACGCAGTATTTT. Its translation is CASSSSGGLGDTQYF.

In DNA form, the CDR3 reads TGTGCCAGCAGCCCCCAGGCGGCCTATGGCTACACCTTC. Translation gives CASSPQAAYGYTF. V gene TRBV12-3 or TRBV12-4 combines with J gene TRBJ1-2; D not certain. V was pared by 6 bases and J by 4 bases, with 12 bases between. The CDR3 totals 13 residues.

This clone has a handful of counts. In nucleotides, the CDR3 is TGTGCCTGGAGTGTGATGGGCATGGATGGCTACACCTTC. Its protein product is CAWSVMGMDGYTF. The chain combines TRBV30 with TRBJ1-2; no firm D call. The CDR3 contains 13 residues. The germline V gene has CDR1 GTSNPN and CDR2 SVGIG (reference sequence). Trimming cost V 0 bases and J 6 bases, with 11 bases left between them. The whole variable domain, remainder taken from reference TRBV30 and TRBJ1-2, is SQTIHQWPATLVQPVGSPLSLECTVEGTSNPNLYWYRQAAGRGLQLLFYSVGIGQISSEVPQNLSASRPQDRQFILSSKKLLLSDSGFYLCAWSVMGMDGYTFGSGTRLTVV.

The chain joins TRBV21-1 to TRBJ1-5. TRBV21-1 is reported as a pseudogene. The CDR3 is made up of 17 amino acids. Written as DNA, the CDR3 is TGTGCCAGCAGCAGAGCAGGTCTCAGAAACTGCGGTCAGCCCCAGCATTTT. Translation: CASSRAGLRNCGQPQHF.

This clone was observed a handful of times. The chain carries TRBV3-1 (or the pseudogene TRBV3-2) and TRBJ2-5, with 7 bases matching TRBD2. V shed 4 bases and J 7 bases; nucleotides not matched to a gene: 12. This CDR3 contains 15 residues. Germline lookup yields CDR1 LGHDT and CDR2 YNNKEL (reference sequence). CDR3 protein: CASSLVGSERGTQYF. CDR3 DNA sequence: TGTGCCAGCAGCCTGGTCGGGAGCGAGCGGGGGACCCAGTACTTC.